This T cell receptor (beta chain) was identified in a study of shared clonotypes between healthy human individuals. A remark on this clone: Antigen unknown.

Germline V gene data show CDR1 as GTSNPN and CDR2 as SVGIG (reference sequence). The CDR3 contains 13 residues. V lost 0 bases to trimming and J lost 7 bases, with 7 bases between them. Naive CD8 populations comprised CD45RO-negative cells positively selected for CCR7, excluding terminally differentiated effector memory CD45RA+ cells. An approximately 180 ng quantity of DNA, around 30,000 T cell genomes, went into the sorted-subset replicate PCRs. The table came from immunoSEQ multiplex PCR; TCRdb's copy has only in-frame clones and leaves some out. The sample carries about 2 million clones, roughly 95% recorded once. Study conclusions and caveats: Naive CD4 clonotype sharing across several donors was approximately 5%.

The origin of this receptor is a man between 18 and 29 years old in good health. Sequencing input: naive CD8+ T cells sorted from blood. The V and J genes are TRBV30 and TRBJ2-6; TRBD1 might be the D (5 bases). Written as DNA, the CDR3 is TGTGCCTGGAGTGTACAGGCTGCCAACGTCCTGACTTTC. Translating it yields CAWSVQAANVLTF.